The 26 T cell receptor beta chains reported below all come from one sample, sequenced in a study of blood T cells in healthy people across ages. The authors ran a second PCR of about 6 to 11 cycles using a sample-barcoded 5' primer and a J-beta primer mix. MiXCR was run by TCRdb on the 5' RACE reads, yielding one entry per CDR3 protein. The repertoire holds 1.8 million or so distinct CDR3 sequences, with about two fifths as singletons. Sequencing was performed on blood. All receptors derive from a human donor in good health.

The chain uses TRBV2 and TRBJ1-5, with D perhaps matching TRBD1 (6 bases). The CDR3 sequence is 13 residues long. Germline V gene sequence: CDR1 SNHLY, CDR2 FYNNEI. V was shortened by 7 bases and J by 7 bases, with 14 bases between the two germline ends. The CDR3 DNA sequence: TGTGCCAGCACCATTACAGGGAGACAGCCCCAGCATTTT. Protein product: CASTITGRQPQHF.

This clonotype was recorded a few times. A junction boundary mismatches the germline segment, possibly from a read error. The genes are TRBV11-2 and TRBJ2-2, with D tentatively TRBD1 or TRBD2 (5 bases each). Germline V lookup: CDR1 SGHAT, CDR2 FQNNGV. The CDR3 contains 11 residues. CDR3 sequence (DNA): TGTGCCAGCACAACGCTAGGGGAGCGGTTTTTT. Protein product: CASTTLGERFF.

The CDR3, as DNA: TGTGCCAGCAGTTTACCTAGGACAGGGGAGTTCTTC. Protein product: CASSLPRTGEFF. The V gene is TRBV28, the J gene TRBJ2-1, with 9 bases lining up with TRBD1. The CDR3 contains 12 residues. V lost 2 bases and J lost 14; bases outside the gene matches: 4. CDR1 is MDHEN, CDR2 SYDVKM, per germline.

The chain combines TRBV13 with TRBJ2-7, with D perhaps TRBD2 (6 bases). The CDR3 loop spans 14 amino acids. The V gene lost 3 bases and the J gene lost 6 bases, with 15 bases spanning the gap. The germline CDR1 and CDR2 sequences are PRHDT and FYEKMQ (reference sequence). The CDR3 DNA is TGTGCCAGCAGCTTTACTAGCAGGGCTTCCGAGCAGTACTTC. Its protein product is CASSFTSRASEQYF.

The gene calls are TRBV6-1 and TRBJ2-7; D remains ambiguous. The tail of the sequence fits TRBJ2-5 better, so the J call may be wrong. The CDR3 has 13 residues. Germline CDR1 reads MNHNS; CDR2 reads SASEGT. Here the CDR3 reads CASSDLQRETQYF. The DNA for the CDR3 is TGTGCCAGCAGTGATCTACAACGAGAGACCCAGTACTTC.

Turning to this clonotype: At one end, the junction sequence differs from germline, possibly due to a read error. V is TRBV4-1 and J is TRBJ1-5; D gene uncertain. CDR3 length equals 15 residues. The V gene's germline CDR1 is MGHRA and CDR2 YSYEKL. CDR3 sequence: CASSQVDDGNQPQHF. CDR3 DNA sequence: TGCGCCAGCAGCCAAGTGGACGATGGCAATCAACCCCAGCATTTT.

This clonotype came up a few times. The CDR3 sequence: CASSQGTGGGTEAFF. Written as DNA, the CDR3 is TGCGCCAGCAGCCAAGGGACAGGGGGCGGCACTGAAGCTTTCTTT. This rearrangement joins TRBV4-3 to TRBJ1-1; TRBD1 matches 11 bases. Germline loops: CDR1 LGHNA, CDR2 YSLEER. The V and J ends lost 1 base and 4 bases, in that order; junction bases with no gene match: 2. CDR3 size: 15 residues.

This clonotype was observed a few times. The genes are TRBV6-1 and TRBJ1-5; D remains ambiguous. From germline, CDR1 is MNHNS and CDR2 SASEGT. This CDR3 is 15 amino acids long. V lost 1 base to trimming and J lost 1 base, with 8 bases between them. DNA for the CDR3: TGTGCCAGCAGTGAAGGACGAGCAAGCAATCAGCCCCAGCATTTT. It encodes CASSEGRASNQPQHF.

In its sample, this clonotype was seen a few times. This chain connects TRBV10-3 to TRBJ2-7, with a possible D match to TRBD1 (5 bases). Germline V gene sequence: CDR1 ENHRY, CDR2 SYGVKD. This CDR3 is built from 13 residues. Trimming cost V 7 bases and J 2 bases, with 12 bases left between them. CDR3 coding DNA: TGTGCCATCACTAAAGGGGAAACCTACGAGCAGTACTTC. Protein sequence: CAITKGETYEQYF.

The rearrangement links TRBV6-1 to TRBJ2-5; tentatively, D is TRBD1 (5 bases). CDR1 and CDR2 from the germline V gene are MNHNS and SASEGT. Trimming shortened V by 4 bases and J by 0 bases, and 9 bases separated the two germline ends. The CDR3 is 14 amino acids. The CDR3 reads CASSATAYQETQYF. CDR3 coding DNA: TGTGCCAGCAGTGCGACAGCGTACCAAGAGACCCAGTACTTC.

The chain recombines TRBV12-3 or TRBV12-4 with TRBJ2-5, with D perhaps given as TRBD1 or TRBD2 (6 bases each). The J call may not be correct, given that the DNA end is closer to TRBJ2-7. CDR3 length: 14 residues. Here the CDR3 reads CASSQGRYGYEQYF. CDR3 coding DNA: TGTGCCAGCAGTCAGGGGAGGTACGGTTACGAGCAGTACTTC.

In this sample, this clonotype turned up a few times. This chain joins TRBV9 and TRBJ2-5; D is unresolved. CDR1 is SGDLS, CDR2 YYNGEE, per germline. This CDR3 contains 13 residues. With 4 bases removed from V and 11 bases from J, the gap between germline ends came to 18 bases. CDR3 sequence (DNA): TGTGCCAGCAGCCCAGGAAGCGTCTTAGAGCAGTACTTC. It specifies CASSPGSVLEQYF.

The genes are TRBV5-1 and TRBJ2-5; 7 bases line up with TRBD2. This CDR3 has 17 residues. CDR1 is SGHRS and CDR2 is YFSETQ in the germline V gene. The ends lost 3 bases at V and 1 base at J; junction bases unmatched: 12. The DNA for the CDR3 is TGCGCCAGCAGCTCTCGGGTCCGAGCGGGGTCCCAAGAGACCCAGTACTTC. It codes for CASSSRVRAGSQETQYF.

The chain recombines TRBV5-5 with TRBJ2-2; no reliable D call. The CDR3 contains 17 residues. With 3 bases removed from V and 0 bases from J, the gap between germline ends came to 15 bases. Germline V gene data show CDR1 as SGHKS and CDR2 as YYEKEE (reference sequence). The CDR3 nucleotides read TGTGCCAGCAGCTCGGCGGTCCTCGTTACGAACACCGGGGAGCTGTTTTTT. Its protein is CASSSAVLVTNTGELFF.

This chain connects TRBV7-9 to TRBJ1-1, with D perhaps matching TRBD1 (6 bases). From germline, CDR1 is SEHNR and CDR2 FQNEAQ (reference sequence). Trimming removed 1 base at V and 0 bases at J, with 18 bases between. The CDR3 length is 18 residues. The DNA of the CDR3 is TGTGCCAGCAGCTTAGGAGAGGGTGGGGGCAGGGTGAACACTGAAGCTTTCTTT. It specifies CASSLGEGGGRVNTEAFF. The whole variable domain, filled in from reference TRBV7-9 and TRBJ1-1, reads DTGVSQNPRHKITKRGQNVTFRCDPISEHNRLYWYRQTLGQGPEFLTYFQNEAQLEKSRLLSDRFSAERPKGSFSTLEIQRTEQGDSAMYLCASSLGEGGGRVNTEAFFGQGTRLTVV.

The chain is built from TRBV5-5 and TRBJ2-3; a possible D gene is TRBD1 (5 bases). This CDR3 contains 15 residues. Trimming took off 0 bases at V and 2 bases at J, with 10 bases between the two ends. Germline-derived CDR1 and CDR2 are SGHKS and YYEKEE (reference sequence). The CDR3 DNA sequence: TGTGCCAGCAGCTTGGCCAGGGCGAACACAGATACGCAGTATTTT. Translating gives CASSLARANTDTQYF. The full variable domain, rest sourced from reference TRBV5-5 and TRBJ2-3, is DAGVTQSPTHLIKTRGQQVTLRCSPISGHKSVSWYQQVLGQGPQFIFQYYEKEERGRGNFPDRFSARQFPNYSSELNVNALLLGDSALYLCASSLARANTDTQYFGPGTRLTVL.

This clonotype was observed a handful of times. The chain uses TRBV6-6 and TRBJ2-3; TRBD1 or TRBD2 may be the D gene (6 bases each). The V gene's germline CDR1 is MNHNY and CDR2 SVGAGI (reference sequence). The CDR3 runs 15 residues. V was pared by 6 bases and J by 1 base, with 14 bases between. Written as DNA, the CDR3 is TGTGCCAGCAGGGATACTAGGGGGGGCACAGATACGCAGTATTTT. This gives the protein CASRDTRGGTDTQYF.

The sample holds many counts of this clonotype. The genes are TRBV29-1 and TRBJ1-2; D possibly corresponds to TRBD1 (6 bases). V was cut by 4 bases and J by 4 bases, with 22 bases left in between. This CDR3 is 16 amino acids long. CDR1 is SQVTM and CDR2 is ANQGSEA in the germline V gene. The CDR3 DNA is TGCAGCGTTGTCCGGGACACTACGTACTCCTCCTATGGCTACACCTTC. This gives the protein CSVVRDTTYSSYGYTF.

This clonotype has just a few counts. The chain employs TRBV15 and TRBJ1-2; D not resolved. Trimming took off 3 bases at V and 7 bases at J, with 9 bases between the two ends. The V gene's germline CDR1 is LNHNV and CDR2 YYDKDF (reference sequence). The CDR3 runs to 12 residues. The CDR3 reads CATSRGFGGYTF. The CDR3 DNA sequence: TGTGCCACCAGCAGGGGGTTCGGTGGCTACACCTTC.

This clonotype was detected many times. The genes are TRBV7-2 and TRBJ1-5, with D uncertain. V dropped 0 bases and J dropped 5 bases, with 5 bases sitting between them. The CDR3 consists of 13 residues. The germline gives CDR1 SGHTA, CDR2 FQGNSA. The CDR3 region has the DNA TGTGCCAGCAGCTTAGCTGCAGATCAGCCCCAGCATTTT. The encoded protein is CASSLAADQPQHF.

The V and J genes are TRBV12-5 and TRBJ1-5; D perhaps matches TRBD1 (5 bases). This CDR3 has 14 residues. V shed 5 bases and J shed 5 bases, with 13 bases lying between them. Germline CDR1 reads LGHNT; CDR2 reads FRNRAP. As DNA, the CDR3 is TGTGCTAGTGGTGCCCAGGGAGGGGATCAGCCCCAGCATTTT. This gives the protein CASGAQGGDQPQHF.

The rearrangement uses TRBV28 and TRBJ2-6, with D uncertain. Trimming stripped 5 bases from V and 0 bases from J, with 8 bases between. CDR3 size: 15 residues. Germline assignment: CDR1 MDHEN and CDR2 SYDVKM. DNA of the CDR3: TGTGCCAGCAGTATACTAATCTCTGGGGCCAACGTCCTGACTTTC. Residues: CASSILISGANVLTF.

The rearrangement links TRBV20-1 to TRBJ2-7; 8 bases are shared with TRBD2. The CDR3 covers 15 residues. Germline loops: CDR1 DFQATT, CDR2 SNEGSKA (reference sequence). V dropped 6 bases and J dropped 0; count of bases not matched to a gene: 10. The CDR3 loop is CSAIPVRGDSYEQYF. For the CDR3, the DNA is TGCAGTGCAATCCCCGTGCGGGGGGACTCCTACGAGCAGTACTTC.

This clonotype came up a few times. V and J are TRBV29-1 and TRBJ2-3; 7 bases map to TRBD1. V was pared by 6 bases and J by 6 bases, with 6 bases of the junction left unmatched. Germline loops: CDR1 SQVTM, CDR2 ANQGSEA. The CDR3 is made up of 12 amino acids. CDR3 coding DNA: TGCAGCGTCCGACTGACAGGGGATACGCAGTATTTT. Translation gives CSVRLTGDTQYF.

As regards this clonotype: A much larger clone differs by one base, so this may be a read error. The chain employs TRBV20-1 and TRBJ2-5, with 11 bases lining up with TRBD2. The V gene's germline CDR1 is DFQATT and CDR2 SNEGSKA (reference sequence). This CDR3 comprises 17 residues. With 0 bases clipped from V and 5 bases from J, the junction kept 11 bases outside the gene matches. DNA of the CDR3: TGCAGTGCTAGAGATCCCTCGACTAGCGGGGCAAGGGAGACCCAGTACTTC. Translating gives CSARDPSTSGARETQYF.

The gene calls are TRBV20-1 and TRBJ2-5; no reliable D call. This CDR3 has 15 residues. From germline, CDR1 is DFQATT and CDR2 SNEGSKA (reference sequence). The germline V and J ends were trimmed by 2 bases and 2 bases, with 15 bases remaining between them. The CDR3 bases are TGCAGTGCTAGAAAGTTATCCTTTTTACAAGAGACCCAGTACTTC. Translated: CSARKLSFLQETQYF.